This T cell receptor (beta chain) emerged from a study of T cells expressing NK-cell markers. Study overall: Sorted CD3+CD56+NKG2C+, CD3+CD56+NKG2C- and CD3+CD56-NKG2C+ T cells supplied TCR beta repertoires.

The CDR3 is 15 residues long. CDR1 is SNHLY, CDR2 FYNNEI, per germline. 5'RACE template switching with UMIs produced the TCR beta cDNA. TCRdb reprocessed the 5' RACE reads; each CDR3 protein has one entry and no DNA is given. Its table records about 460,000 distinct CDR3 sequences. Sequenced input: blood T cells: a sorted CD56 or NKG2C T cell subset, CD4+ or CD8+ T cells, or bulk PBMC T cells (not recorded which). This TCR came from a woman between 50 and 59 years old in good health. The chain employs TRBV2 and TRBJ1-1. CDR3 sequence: CASSEWGKRNTEAFF.